One and the same sample provided the 20 T cell receptor beta chains below, sequenced in a study of T cell responses to AZD1222 COVID-19 vaccine. Some clones are missing from TCRdb's copy, which holds only in-frame ones; the method was immunoSEQ multiplex PCR. The sample gives approximately 100,000 clones, about 89% of which show up once; 3.3% is in the top ten. The source material was peripheral blood, sampled 28 days after the second dose of the MenACWY control vaccine. The receptor set was obtained from an adult who received the MenACWY meningococcal vaccine as a control.

The rearrangement uses TRBV20-1 and TRBJ1-2; no definite D call. Trimming left V 3 bases short and J 2 bases short, with 7 bases between. CDR3 length: 12 residues. CDR1 and CDR2 (germline): DFQATT, SNEGSKA (reference sequence). The CDR3 loop reads CSASAANYGYTF. CDR3 DNA: TGCAGTGCTAGTGCAGCCAACTATGGCTACACCTTC.

This clone has just a few counts. This sequence joins TRBV9 and TRBJ2-2; unclear D gene. The CDR3 is 12 residues long. Germline V CDR1 and CDR2: SGDLS, YYNGEE. Trimming left V 1 base short and J 7 bases short, with 5 bases between. The CDR3 protein is CASSVLNGELFF. The CDR3 region has the DNA TGTGCCAGCAGCGTACTGAACGGGGAGCTGTTTTTT.

CDR3 amino acids: CASSSPGGKGGLYEQYF. The DNA of the CDR3 is TGTGCCAGCAGCTCCCCCGGTGGCAAGGGTGGGCTTTACGAGCAGTACTTC. The chain uses TRBV7-2 and TRBJ2-7; D unresolved. V gave up 4 bases and J gave up 4 bases, with 23 bases separating them. The CDR3 has 17 amino acids. Germline CDR1 SGHTA, CDR2 FQGNSA.

The chain carries TRBV21-1 and TRBJ1-1; TRBD1 is the table's D call and was not checked against the DNA. TRBV21-1 is reported as a pseudogene. The CDR3 runs 15 residues. This CDR3 reads CASSKSRYMNTEAFF. CDR3 bases: TGTGCCAGCAGCAAAAGCAGGTATATGAACACTGAAGCTTTCTTT.

This clone has a single count. This chain joins TRBV28 and TRBJ1-2; D uncertain. V lost 1 base and J 4 bases, leaving 7 bases between the germline ends. This CDR3 is built from 13 residues. From germline, CDR1 is MDHEN and CDR2 SYDVKM. DNA for the CDR3: TGTGCCAGCAGTTTATCGATGGTCTATGGCTACACCTTC. Translation: CASSLSMVYGYTF.

J is TRBJ1-5 and V is TRBV2, with 7 nucleotides matching TRBD1. Trimming removed 6 bases from V and 7 bases from J; junction bases left unmatched: 12. The CDR3 length is 15 residues. Germline V lookup: CDR1 SNHLY, CDR2 FYNNEI. CDR3 coding DNA: TGTGCCAGCAGCAGACAGGGTACGGGTTTGCAGCCCCAGCATTTT. Amino acid sequence: CASSRQGTGLQPQHF.

The sample holds one count of this clone. The chain couples TRBV9 to TRBJ2-7; 8 nucleotides line up with TRBD1. This CDR3 comprises 15 residues. CDR1 and CDR2 from the germline V gene are SGDLS and YYNGEE. With 3 bases clipped from V and 4 bases from J, the junction kept 9 bases outside the gene matches. The chain's CDR3 is CASSADRGRLYEQYF. CDR3 nucleotide sequence: TGTGCCAGCAGCGCCGACAGGGGAAGGTTGTACGAGCAGTACTTC.

V and J are TRBV4-1 and TRBJ1-1; perhaps TRBD1 as D (6 bases). The germline V gene has CDR1 MGHRA and CDR2 YSYEKL. The CDR3 runs 16 residues. V lost 1 base to trimming and J lost 0 bases, with 12 bases between them. CDR3 DNA: TGCGCCAGCAGCCAAGCCGGACAGTTGATGAACACTGAAGCTTTCTTT. Its translation: CASSQAGQLMNTEAFF.

V usage is TRBV19 and J usage is TRBJ2-3; 8 bases align to TRBD1. Germline lookup yields CDR1 LNHDA and CDR2 SQIVND (reference sequence). CDR3 length equals 16 residues. V shed 5 bases, J shed 2 bases, and the junction held 9 bases outside the gene matches. For the CDR3, the DNA is TGTGCCAGTAGTCCCCGGACAGGGTCGTACACAGATACGCAGTATTTT. It yields the protein CASSPRTGSYTDTQYF.

V gene TRBV5-1 combines with J gene TRBJ1-2, with D perhaps matching TRBD1 (5 bases). V was pared by 4 bases and J by 5 bases, with 12 bases between. CDR3 length equals 13 residues. Germline V CDR1 and CDR2: SGHRS, YFSETQ. CDR3 in amino acids: CASSHGTVYGYTF. In DNA, the CDR3 is TGCGCCAGCAGCCACGGGACGGTTTATGGCTACACCTTC.

This chain joins TRBV2 and TRBJ1-4; weak D call: TRBD1 (6 bases). This CDR3 region has 13 residues. Germline lookup yields CDR1 SNHLY and CDR2 FYNNEI. The V end was cut by 5 bases, the J end by 8 bases, with 12 bases between. In nucleotides, the CDR3 is TGTGCCAGCAGTAGGGGGTTAGGAGAAAAACTGTTTTTT. Its translation: CASSRGLGEKLFF.

The V and J genes are TRBV7-2 and TRBJ1-3; D unresolved. The length of the CDR3 is 14 residues. With 1 base removed from V and 0 bases from J, the gap between germline ends came to 4 bases. Germline assignment: CDR1 SGHTA and CDR2 FQGNSA. CDR3 nucleotides: TGTGCCAGCAGCTTAGGGGGCTCTGGAAACACCATATATTTT. Encoded protein: CASSLGGSGNTIYF.

V is TRBV6-1 and J is TRBJ2-3; D is possibly TRBD1 (6 bases). CDR1 and CDR2 from the germline V gene are MNHNS and SASEGT. This CDR3 is built from 17 residues. V was clipped by 1 base and J by 1 base, with 15 bases between them. The DNA for the CDR3 is TGTGCCAGCAGTGAAGAAATGGCGGCAGGGGGCACAGATACGCAGTATTTT. Translating gives CASSEEMAAGGTDTQYF.

This chain joins TRBV29-1 and TRBJ2-2; 10 bases are shared with TRBD1. Losses at the gene ends were 4 bases for V and 6 bases for J; bases not matched to a gene: 8. CDR1 and CDR2 from the germline V gene are SQVTM and ANQGSEA. The CDR3 spans 15 residues. CDR3 DNA: TGCAGCGTTGGATACGGGACAGGGGAATCCGGGGAGCTGTTTTTT. Amino acid sequence: CSVGYGTGESGELFF.

The chain recombines TRBV2 with TRBJ1-1; tentatively, D is TRBD1 (5 bases). This CDR3 has 14 residues. V was trimmed by 6 bases and J by 1 base, leaving 12 bases between them. Germline V gene data show CDR1 as SNHLY and CDR2 as FYNNEI. The CDR3 loop is CASSFGGRNTEAFF. The CDR3 region has the DNA TGTGCCAGCAGCTTTGGGGGACGGAACACTGAAGCTTTCTTT.

V gene TRBV6-6 combines with J gene TRBJ1-2, with D possibly being TRBD1 (5 bases). The V gene lost 5 bases and the J gene lost 4 bases, with 11 bases spanning the gap. In germline, CDR1 is MNHNY, CDR2 SVGAGI (reference sequence). The CDR3 extends over 13 amino acids. The CDR3 reads CASSPTDFYGYTF. CDR3 in DNA: TGTGCCAGCAGTCCGACAGACTTCTATGGCTACACCTTC.

The V call is TRBV18, the J call TRBJ2-7; possibly TRBD2 for D (6 bases). Germline CDR1 reads KGHSH; CDR2 reads LQKENI. V was shortened by 0 bases and J by 2 bases, with 11 bases between the two germline ends. This CDR3 is built from 15 residues. The CDR3 coding sequence is TGTGCCAGCTCACCACCGAGCGGGTCCCCCTACGAGCAGTACTTC. This translates into CASSPPSGSPYEQYF.

The rearrangement links TRBV24-1 to TRBJ1-2; 7 positions agree with TRBD1. Trimming removed 1 base from V and 8 bases from J; junction bases left unmatched: 9. The germline V gene has CDR1 KGHDR and CDR2 SFDVKD. The CDR3 contains 15 residues. The CDR3 loop reads CATSDFHRGREGYTF. For the CDR3, the DNA is TGTGCCACCAGTGATTTCCACAGGGGAAGGGAGGGCTACACCTTC.

V is TRBV7-9 and J is TRBJ1-2, with 7 bases that match TRBD1. The length of the CDR3 is 16 residues. The V and J ends lost 5 bases and 4 bases, in that order; junction bases with no gene match: 13. From germline, CDR1 is SEHNR and CDR2 FQNEAQ (reference sequence). CDR3 sequence reads: CASSTTGTEVTYGYTF. For the CDR3, the DNA is TGTGCCAGCAGCACAACCGGGACAGAGGTGACCTATGGCTACACCTTC.

This clone was picked up one time. V gene TRBV24-1 combines with J gene TRBJ2-3, with D unresolved. Germline V gives CDR1 KGHDR, CDR2 SFDVKD. The CDR3 is made up of 15 amino acids. V dropped 3 bases and J dropped 2 bases, with 11 bases sitting between them. The CDR3 region has the DNA TGTGCCACCAGTGATAGGAGAAGTTTCACAGATACGCAGTATTTT. Residues: CATSDRRSFTDTQYF.